These T cell receptor beta chains were read from a single sample in a study of siplizumab effects on memory and regulatory T cells. The data were produced by immunoSEQ multiplex PCR, yet TCRdb's version contains in-frame clones alone and is incomplete. The table lists around 100,000 clones, about 95% of them singletons. Sequencing was carried out using non-Treg CD4+ T cells sorted from blood. These receptors were obtained from a human donor in good health. Both conserved end residues are part of each CDR3. The order of the fields is V gene, CDR3 length, D gene, J gene, CDR3 protein. The D gene is left open where the match is weak.

V gene: TRBV27
CDR3 length: 17
D gene: TRBD1
J gene: TRBJ2-7
CDR3 protein: CASSPFTGTANSYEQYF

V gene: TRBV10-3
CDR3 length: 18
D gene: .
J gene: TRBJ1-2
CDR3 protein: CATLRSLVSQTILYGYTF

V gene: TRBV6-1
CDR3 length: 14
D gene: .
J gene: TRBJ2-7
CDR3 protein: CASGRGRGSYEQYF

V gene: TRBV9
CDR3 length: 15
D gene: .
J gene: TRBJ2-7
CDR3 protein: CASSVAGAGNYEQYF

V gene: TRBV15
CDR3 length: 13
D gene: .
J gene: TRBJ2-7
CDR3 protein: CATSPGITYEQYF

V gene: TRBV15
CDR3 length: 16
D gene: TRBD2
J gene: TRBJ2-1
CDR3 protein: CATSRARTSVNNEQFF

V gene: TRBV11-1
CDR3 length: 15
D gene: TRBD2
J gene: TRBJ2-1
CDR3 protein: CASSPTSGSGNEQFF

V gene: TRBV5-4
CDR3 length: 15
D gene: .
J gene: TRBJ2-1
CDR3 protein: CASGLTGTGVDEQFF

V gene: TRBV5-1
CDR3 length: 15
D gene: .
J gene: TRBJ1-5
CDR3 protein: CASSLAGRFDQPQHF

V gene: TRBV5-4
CDR3 length: 15
D gene: .
J gene: TRBJ2-3
CDR3 protein: CASSLTGGGSDTQYF

V gene: TRBV10-3
CDR3 length: 14
D gene: .
J gene: TRBJ2-3
CDR3 protein: CAIRASASTDTQYF

V gene: TRBV19
CDR3 length: 15
D gene: .
J gene: TRBJ2-1
CDR3 protein: CASSSRVGSYNEQFF

V gene: TRBV7-8
CDR3 length: 14
D gene: .
J gene: TRBJ2-7
CDR3 protein: CASSLAGSSYEQYF

V gene: TRBV19
CDR3 length: 14
D gene: .
J gene: TRBJ2-5
CDR3 protein: CASSFISGGETQYF

V gene: TRBV19
CDR3 length: 16
D gene: TRBD2
J gene: TRBJ2-7
CDR3 protein: CASSPRLAVISYEQYF

V gene: TRBV9
CDR3 length: 20
D gene: TRBD2
J gene: TRBJ2-1
CDR3 protein: CASSVRLAGGPGSSYNEQFF

V gene: TRBV7-8
CDR3 length: 16
D gene: .
J gene: TRBJ1-1
CDR3 protein: CASSLVLTAQNTEAFF

V gene: TRBV28
CDR3 length: 14
D gene: .
J gene: TRBJ1-2
CDR3 protein: CASIGSAPNYGYTF

V gene: TRBV4-2
CDR3 length: 17
D gene: TRBD2
J gene: TRBJ2-1
CDR3 protein: CASSQVLAGKPYNEQFF

V gene: TRBV7-2
CDR3 length: 17
D gene: TRBD2
J gene: TRBJ2-1
CDR3 protein: CASSLGKSGSSYNEQFF

V gene: TRBV29-1
CDR3 length: 13
D gene: .
J gene: TRBJ1-5
CDR3 protein: CSVGGHSNQPQHF

V gene: TRBV6-5
CDR3 length: 13
D gene: .
J gene: TRBJ1-5
CDR3 protein: CASSYSTNQPQHF

V gene: TRBV7-9
CDR3 length: 17
D gene: TRBD2
J gene: TRBJ2-5
CDR3 protein: CASSWAGTSGRGETQYF

V gene: TRBV15
CDR3 length: 13
D gene: .
J gene: TRBJ1-3
CDR3 protein: CATSRGSGNTIYF

V gene: TRBV2
CDR3 length: 13
D gene: TRBD2
J gene: TRBJ2-3
CDR3 protein: CASTGLAADTQYF

V gene: TRBV4-1
CDR3 length: 15
D gene: TRBD2
J gene: TRBJ2-1
CDR3 protein: CASSLPTSGRHEQFF

V gene: TRBV4-2
CDR3 length: 13
D gene: .
J gene: TRBJ2-3
CDR3 protein: CASTGSSTDTQYF

V gene: TRBV19
CDR3 length: 15
D gene: .
J gene: TRBJ1-2
CDR3 protein: CASSLNSYINYGYTF

V gene: TRBV4-1
CDR3 length: 12
D gene: .
J gene: TRBJ2-7
CDR3 protein: CASSQEGNEQYF

V gene: TRBV6-5
CDR3 length: 12
D gene: .
J gene: TRBJ2-7
CDR3 protein: CASSFRGDEQYF

V gene: TRBV28
CDR3 length: 15
D gene: .
J gene: TRBJ1-2
CDR3 protein: CASSLLARISYGYTF

V gene: TRBV13
CDR3 length: 15
D gene: .
J gene: TRBJ2-1
CDR3 protein: CASSLAVSPYNEQFF

V gene: TRBV30
CDR3 length: 13
D gene: TRBD1
J gene: TRBJ1-2
CDR3 protein: CAWRPGQHYGYTF

V gene: TRBV25-1
CDR3 length: 12
D gene: .
J gene: TRBJ1-2
CDR3 protein: CASSETSYGYTF

V gene: TRBV27
CDR3 length: 13
D gene: .
J gene: TRBJ2-7
CDR3 protein: CASSRTVYYEQYF

V gene: TRBV4-1
CDR3 length: 13
D gene: .
J gene: TRBJ2-5
CDR3 protein: CASSQDRQETQYF

V gene: TRBV9
CDR3 length: 9
D gene: .
J gene: TRBJ2-1
CDR3 protein: CASSVGLFF

V gene: TRBV20-1
CDR3 length: 11
D gene: .
J gene: TRBJ2-5
CDR3 protein: CSARYQETQYF

V gene: TRBV5-1
CDR3 length: 13
D gene: .
J gene: TRBJ2-1
CDR3 protein: CASSLELVSEQFF

V gene: TRBV19
CDR3 length: 15
D gene: TRBD2
J gene: TRBJ2-1
CDR3 protein: CASSAASGRRNEQFF

V gene: TRBV2
CDR3 length: 15
D gene: .
J gene: TRBJ1-3
CDR3 protein: CASSGTAFSGNTIYF

V gene: TRBV9
CDR3 length: 14
D gene: .
J gene: TRBJ2-7
CDR3 protein: CASSANPRAYEQYF

V gene: TRBV4-1
CDR3 length: 13
D gene: .
J gene: TRBJ2-5
CDR3 protein: CASSLGGLETQYF

V gene: TRBV5-1
CDR3 length: 14
D gene: .
J gene: TRBJ2-3
CDR3 protein: CASSLGANADTQYF

V gene: TRBV29-1
CDR3 length: 17
D gene: TRBD1
J gene: TRBJ1-1
CDR3 protein: CSHLKVGTGATNTEAFF

V gene: TRBV10-2
CDR3 length: 14
D gene: .
J gene: TRBJ1-5
CDR3 protein: CASSERGSNQPQHF

V gene: TRBV18
CDR3 length: 14
D gene: TRBD1
J gene: TRBJ1-4
CDR3 protein: CASSPGQGDEKLFF

V gene: TRBV5-1
CDR3 length: 15
D gene: .
J gene: TRBJ2-5
CDR3 protein: CASSLARVLQETQYF

V gene: TRBV19
CDR3 length: 16
D gene: TRBD2
J gene: TRBJ2-7
CDR3 protein: CASTDRGTSGSAVQYF

V gene: TRBV11-2
CDR3 length: 17
D gene: .
J gene: TRBJ1-1
CDR3 protein: CASSGHWGEKMNTEAFF

V gene: TRBV19
CDR3 length: 16
D gene: TRBD1
J gene: TRBJ1-3
CDR3 protein: CASRATGTARGNTIYF

V gene: TRBV21-1
CDR3 length: 14
D gene: .
J gene: TRBJ2-1
CDR3 protein: CASRSKTSGREQFF

V gene: TRBV27
CDR3 length: 15
D gene: TRBD1
J gene: TRBJ1-5
CDR3 protein: CASSLMTGLDQPQHF

V gene: TRBV27
CDR3 length: 10
D gene: .
J gene: TRBJ1-1
CDR3 protein: CASGGGSAFF

V gene: TRBV7-3
CDR3 length: 15
D gene: .
J gene: TRBJ1-1
CDR3 protein: CASSSGPTGSTEAFF

V gene: TRBV11-2
CDR3 length: 18
D gene: .
J gene: TRBJ2-1
CDR3 protein: CASSLEEGRGASYNEQFF

V gene: TRBV7-2
CDR3 length: 16
D gene: TRBD1
J gene: TRBJ2-7
CDR3 protein: CASSLGDRGRSYEQYF

V gene: TRBV7-9
CDR3 length: 15
D gene: .
J gene: TRBJ1-4
CDR3 protein: CASRPAGVLNEKLFF

V gene: TRBV2
CDR3 length: 15
D gene: .
J gene: TRBJ2-1
CDR3 protein: CASTTGVRSVNEQFF

V gene: TRBV12-5
CDR3 length: 17
D gene: .
J gene: TRBJ2-5
CDR3 protein: CASGLGRWTELRETQYF